This T cell receptor (beta chain) comes out of a study of blood T cell repertoires in COVID-19. This clone was counted only a few times. Germline V gene data show CDR1 as MNHEY and CDR2 as SMNVEV (reference sequence). V was clipped by 3 bases and J by 2 bases; unmatched bases: 6. The CDR3 loop spans 15 amino acids. Produced via immunoSEQ multiplex PCR; TCRdb's table is partial and in-frame only. The sample lists around 310,000 clones, around 89% occurring once. The genes are TRBV27 and TRBJ2-7; 8 nucleotides line up with TRBD1. The receptor was derived from a woman aged 60-70 years with acute or convalescent COVID-19. The material sequenced was peripheral blood. As DNA, the CDR3 is TGTGCCAGCAGTTTTGAAGGACAGGGTACCTACGAGCAGTACTTC. It is translated as CASSFEGQGTYEQYF.